One sample yielded the 29 T cell receptor beta chains listed below, sequenced in a study of T cell responses to AZD1222 COVID-19 vaccine. The table came from immunoSEQ multiplex PCR; TCRdb's copy has only in-frame clones and leaves some out. The repertoire holds around 160,000 clones, with 88% as singletons. The sample consisted of peripheral blood, taken on day 0 of AZD1222 vaccination. The receptors were sampled from an adult in good health.

In DNA form, the CDR3 reads TGTGCCAGCAGCTTAGGGTCAGGGGGCTCTGAAGCTTTCTTT. It yields the protein CASSLGSGGSEAFF. This rearrangement joins TRBV13 to TRBJ1-1; 8 nucleotides match TRBD1. Trimming at V came to 0 bases and at J to 6 bases, leaving 3 bases not matched to a gene. CDR3 length: 14 residues. In germline, CDR1 is PRHDT, CDR2 FYEKMQ (reference sequence).

The chain combines TRBV5-8 with TRBJ2-3; D is undetermined. The V gene's germline CDR1 is SGHTS and CDR2 YDEGEE. The CDR3 is made up of 16 amino acids. V was pared by 1 base and J by 0 bases, with 12 bases between. The DNA of the CDR3 is TGTGCCAGCAGCTTGTCTGATGGGCGGAGCACAGATACGCAGTATTTT. It yields the protein CASSLSDGRSTDTQYF.

This chain links TRBV10-1 with TRBJ2-7; the match to TRBD1 covers 9 bases. CDR1 and CDR2 (germline): WNHNN, SYGVQD (reference sequence). This CDR3 region has 16 residues. Losses at the gene ends were 0 bases for V and 2 bases for J; bases not matched to a gene: 5. The CDR3: CASSESGTGWPYEQYF. In DNA, the CDR3 is TGCGCCAGCAGTGAGTCAGGGACAGGGTGGCCCTACGAGCAGTACTTC.

The rearrangement joins TRBV30 to TRBJ1-1; 7 bases fit TRBD1. This CDR3 has 13 amino acids. The ends lost 5 bases at V and 6 bases at J; junction bases unmatched: 9. Germline CDR1 and CDR2: GTSNPN and SVGIG (reference sequence). CDR3: CAWSGQGEAEAFF. The CDR3, as DNA: TGTGCCTGGTCCGGGCAGGGGGAGGCTGAAGCTTTCTTT.

This clone was seen a single time. The chain employs TRBV18 and TRBJ1-1, with 7 bases that match TRBD1. This CDR3 has 15 residues. The V gene end was trimmed by 4 bases and the J gene end by 0 bases; junction bases not matched to a gene: 5. Germline CDR1 and CDR2: KGHSH and LQKENI. The CDR3 DNA follows: TGTGCCAGCTCACTCTATACAGGGGTGAACACTGAAGCTTTCTTT. It encodes CASSLYTGVNTEAFF.

The chain is built from TRBV18 and TRBJ1-1, with D unclear. This CDR3 is built from 13 residues. V gave up 2 bases and J gave up 5 bases, with 9 bases separating them. Germline lookup yields CDR1 KGHSH and CDR2 LQKENI. CDR3 amino acids: CASSPSVGTEAFF. CDR3 DNA: TGTGCCAGCTCACCATCGGTGGGAACTGAAGCTTTCTTT.

V and J are TRBV10-3 and TRBJ2-7; 7 bases agree with TRBD2. Germline V gives CDR1 ENHRY, CDR2 SYGVKD. The V and J ends lost 2 bases and 2 bases, in that order; junction bases with no gene match: 0. This CDR3 region has 13 residues. CDR3 residues: CAISERGAYEQYF. CDR3 DNA sequence: TGTGCCATCAGTGAGCGGGGGGCCTACGAGCAGTACTTC.

The chain links TRBV5-1 to TRBJ1-4, with D hard to call. Germline V gene lookup returns CDR1 SGHRS and CDR2 YFSETQ. The CDR3 runs to 14 residues. V lost 0 bases and J 0 bases, leaving 3 bases between the germline ends. CDR3 sequence: CASSLATTNEKLFF. The CDR3 region has the DNA TGCGCCAGCAGCTTGGCTACAACTAATGAAAAACTGTTTTTT.

This chain connects TRBV24-1 to TRBJ2-7, with unresolved D. In germline, CDR1 is KGHDR, CDR2 SFDVKD. This CDR3 spans 12 amino acids. Trimming removed 4 bases from V and 3 bases from J, with 6 bases in between. CDR3 nucleotide sequence: TGTGCCACCAGTGACAAGAACTACGAGCAGTACTTC. Amino acids: CATSDKNYEQYF.

This rearrangement joins TRBV7-3 to TRBJ2-2, with 11 bases aligning to TRBD2. The CDR3 runs to 16 residues. V shed 5 bases and J 10 bases; nucleotides not matched to a gene: 12. The germline gives CDR1 SGHTA, CDR2 FQGTGA. DNA of the CDR3: TGTGCCAGCAGCCCGCAAAGGACTAGCGGGTGGGAGGAGCTGTTTTTT. It yields the protein CASSPQRTSGWEELFF.

The V and J genes are TRBV7-2 and TRBJ1-2; maybe TRBD1 (5 bases). Trimming took off 0 bases at V and 6 bases at J, with 17 bases between the two ends. CDR3 size: 16 residues. The germline gives CDR1 SGHTA, CDR2 FQGNSA. CDR3 DNA sequence: TGTGCCAGCAGCTTAGCCCGACCCGGGGGTGGGGATGGCTACACCTTC. Protein product: CASSLARPGGGDGYTF.

The chain employs TRBV21-1 and TRBJ2-3; TRBD2 was called by the table and not checked on the DNA. TRBV21-1 constitutes a pseudogene. The CDR3 has 15 residues. The CDR3, as DNA: TGTGCCAGCAGCAAGACTAGCGGAGGCACAGATACGCAGTATTTT. This sequence encodes CASSKTSGGTDTQYF.

The CDR3 DNA reads TGTGCCAGCAGCCAAGATACGGCAGGGATTGACCTCAACACTGAAGCTTTCTTT. This translates into CASSQDTAGIDLNTEAFF. This sequence joins TRBV3-1 (or the pseudogene TRBV3-2) and TRBJ1-1; D might be TRBD1 (5 bases). This CDR3 is built from 18 residues. Germline V lookup: CDR1 LGHDT, CDR2 YNNKEL (reference sequence). The V gene lost 0 bases and the J gene lost 2 bases, with 19 bases spanning the gap.

This chain joins TRBV4-1 and TRBJ2-5; possible D gene TRBD1, 6 bases. Between the trimmed V and J ends, which lost 4 bases and 2 bases, there was a span of 14 bases. There are 15 residues in the CDR3. Looked up from germline, CDR1 is MGHRA and CDR2 is YSYEKL. DNA for the CDR3: TGCGCCAGCAGCCGAGTAACAGGGTTGCAAGAGACCCAGTACTTC. Encoded protein: CASSRVTGLQETQYF.

This chain links TRBV11-3 with TRBJ2-7, with 7 bases that match TRBD1. The length of the CDR3 is 13 residues. CDR1 is SGHNT, CDR2 YENEEA, per germline. The V gene end was trimmed by 3 bases and the J gene end by 3 bases; junction bases not matched to a gene: 2. The CDR3 nucleotides are TGTGCCAGCAGCTTCGGGACAGACTACGAGCAGTACTTC. Amino acids: CASSFGTDYEQYF.

The J gene is TRBJ1-1, the V gene TRBV19; a possible D gene is TRBD1 (5 bases). Trimming removed 8 bases from V and 1 base from J, with 20 bases in between. The CDR3 covers 16 residues. Germline lookup yields CDR1 LNHDA and CDR2 SQIVND (reference sequence). The CDR3 DNA sequence: TGTGCCAGTTATAGCCCCCAGGGTTACGGGAACACTGAAGCTTTCTTT. This sequence encodes CASYSPQGYGNTEAFF.

The chain has TRBV5-1 and TRBJ2-1, with 10 bases fitting TRBD1. The V segment lost 3 bases and the J segment 7 bases; nucleotides outside the gene matches: 7. CDR1 and CDR2 (germline): SGHRS, YFSETQ. This CDR3 has 15 residues. The CDR3 nucleotides read TGCGCCAGCAGCTCCGACAGGGGGCGGGTGAATGAGCAGTTCTTC. It yields the protein CASSSDRGRVNEQFF.

In its sample, this clone was seen once. V and J are TRBV28 and TRBJ1-2; D is perhaps TRBD1 (6 bases). This CDR3 contains 15 residues. V gave up 2 bases and J gave up 7 bases, with 17 bases separating them. The germline V gene has CDR1 MDHEN and CDR2 SYDVKM. CDR3 nucleotides: TGTGCCAGCAGTTTAGGCTTACAGGGCTACCTTGGCTACACCTTC. It is translated as CASSLGLQGYLGYTF.

This sequence joins TRBV12-3 or TRBV12-4 and TRBJ1-4; D is perhaps TRBD1 (5 bases). With 7 bases removed from V and 4 bases from J, the gap between germline ends came to 10 bases. CDR3 length: 13 amino acids. The CDR3 nucleotides are TGTGCCAGCATTGACAGTAATAATGAAAAACTGTTTTTT. This codes for CASIDSNNEKLFF.

To note about this clone: Mismatch with germline at one junction end may stem from a read error. V is TRBV2 and J is TRBJ1-2; D may be TRBD1 (5 bases). This CDR3 contains 11 residues. CDR1 and CDR2 (germline): SNHLY, FYNNEI. The CDR3 DNA reads TGTGCCAGCAGTTATACAGGCGTCTCTGCCTTC. Its translation: CASSYTGVSAF.

The V gene is TRBV5-1, the J gene TRBJ2-3, with 11 bases matching TRBD1. CDR3 length: 17 residues. J was trimmed by 1 base and V by 2 bases; bases with no gene match: 6. Germline V gene sequence: CDR1 SGHRS, CDR2 YFSETQ. The CDR3 protein is CASSFGQGARGTDTQYF. The CDR3 DNA reads TGCGCCAGCAGCTTCGGACAGGGGGCGCGGGGCACAGATACGCAGTATTTT.

V usage is TRBV18 and J usage is TRBJ1-2; D is uncertain. CDR1 is KGHSH and CDR2 is LQKENI in the germline V gene. The ends were cut back, 4 bases at V and 1 base at J, with 16 bases in the middle. The CDR3 totals 16 residues. The chain's CDR3 is CASSRLKFEINYGYTF. The CDR3 coding sequence is TGTGCCAGCTCACGACTTAAGTTTGAGATTAACTATGGCTACACCTTC.

This chain connects TRBV5-1 to TRBJ1-4; the match to TRBD1 covers 7 bases. Trimming took 2 bases from V and 2 from J; bases not matched to a gene: 6. This CDR3 region has 16 residues. CDR1 is SGHRS, CDR2 YFSETQ, per germline. As DNA, the CDR3 is TGCGCCAGCAGCTTACTGACAGGGATCACTAATGAAAAACTGTTTTTT. Its translation: CASSLLTGITNEKLFF.

The CDR3 here is CASSRNTEAFF. The CDR3 coding sequence is TGTGCCAGCTCCCGTAACACTGAAGCTTTCTTT. The genes are TRBV18 and TRBJ1-1; D is unresolved. CDR3 length equals 11 residues. V gave up 6 bases and J gave up 2 bases, with 4 bases separating them. CDR1 and CDR2 (germline): KGHSH, LQKENI.

The V gene is TRBV9, the J gene TRBJ2-1, with a tentative D call TRBD2 (6 bases). This CDR3 spans 14 amino acids. The V gene's germline CDR1 is SGDLS and CDR2 YYNGEE. V gave up 6 bases and J gave up 2 bases, with 12 bases separating them. The CDR3 sequence: CASTSGVPYNEQFF. CDR3 in DNA: TGTGCCAGCACGTCGGGGGTCCCCTACAATGAGCAGTTCTTC.

The chain uses TRBV19 and TRBJ1-5; D possibly corresponds to TRBD1 (6 bases). Between the trimmed V and J ends, which lost 3 bases and 1 base, there was a span of 16 bases. The CDR3 loop spans 17 amino acids. The V gene's germline CDR1 is LNHDA and CDR2 SQIVND (reference sequence). CDR3 sequence (DNA): TGTGCCAGTAGTATCGTAGGGGGAGCAGCAAGCAATCAGCCCCAGCATTTT. Protein: CASSIVGGAASNQPQHF. Full variable domain (outside the CDR3, taken from reference TRBV19 and TRBJ1-5): DGGITQSPKYLFRKEGQNVTLSCEQNLNHDAMYWYRQDPGQGLRLIYYSQIVNDFQKGDIAEGYSVSREKKESFPLTVTSAQKNPTAFYLCASSIVGGAASNQPQHFGDGTRLSIL.

V usage is TRBV7-2 and J usage is TRBJ2-2; TRBD2 might be the D (5 bases). Germline loops: CDR1 SGHTA, CDR2 FQGNSA. The CDR3 runs to 15 residues. The V gene lost 2 bases and the J gene lost 4 bases, with 11 bases spanning the gap. The CDR3 DNA reads TGTGCCAGCAGCTTATTTAGGCGGGTCACCGGGGAGCTGTTTTTT. Its protein product is CASSLFRRVTGELFF. Filled out from reference TRBV7-2 and TRBJ2-2, the complete variable domain reads GAGVSQSPSNKVTEKGKDVELRCDPISGHTALYWYRQSLGQGLEFLIYFQGNSAPDKSGLPSDRFSAERTGGSVSTLTIQRTQQEDSAVYLCASSLFRRVTGELFFGEGSRLTVL.

This sequence joins TRBV14 and TRBJ1-1; D is uncertain. V lost 4 bases to trimming and J lost 0 bases, with 9 bases between them. Germline loops: CDR1 SGHDN, CDR2 FVKESK. The CDR3 is 14 residues long. CDR3 nucleotide sequence: TGTGCCAGCAGCCGACCCGGAATGAACACTGAAGCTTTCTTT. Translated: CASSRPGMNTEAFF.

The rearrangement uses TRBV28 and TRBJ1-1; 8 bases map to TRBD1. The V gene's germline CDR1 is MDHEN and CDR2 SYDVKM. J lost 5 bases, V lost 6 bases, and 11 bases had no gene match. This CDR3 has 15 amino acids. The CDR3 protein is CASRSGQGTWTEAFF. The DNA for the CDR3 is TGTGCCAGCAGGTCTGGACAGGGTACATGGACTGAAGCTTTCTTT.